This T cell receptor (beta chain) was retrieved from a study of OX40 agonist ivuxolimab in advanced cancers. General study points: Normalized expansion of T-cell clones was also low for some nonresponders. On average, CD8+ T cells had more expanded clones than CD4+.

This clone appeared a single time. Its target is not known. Germline CDR1 SGHRS, CDR2 YFSETQ. Trimming removed 1 base from V and 10 bases from J, with 18 bases in between. The CDR3 length is 15 residues. Sequenced by immunoSEQ multiplex PCR; TCRdb stores in-frame clones only, minus some. In the table there are about 68,000 clones, about 85% of which are singletons. This clonotype was sampled from an adult with an advanced solid tumor such as melanoma, head and neck, liver or kidney cancer. The rearrangement joins TRBV5-1 to TRBJ2-1; D perhaps matches TRBD2 (5 bases). The source was CD4+ or CD8+ T cells sorted from blood, collected in a trial of the OX40 agonist ivuxolimab. CDR3 DNA sequence: TGCGCCAGCAGCTTGTACACGACCCGTAGCGAGGAGCAGTTCTTC. Residues: CASSLYTTRSEEQFF.